These 17 T cell receptor beta chains originate from one sample sequenced in a study of blood T cell repertoires in COVID-19. The data were produced by immunoSEQ multiplex PCR, yet TCRdb's version contains in-frame clones alone and is incomplete. The sample contains roughly 200,000 clones, roughly 87% of which appear only once. The sample comprised PBMCs or T cells enriched from blood (not recorded which). These receptors were taken from a man in his thirties or forties in a cohort exposed to, infected with or recovered from COVID-19 (not recorded which).

In its sample, this clone was seen a few times. The rearrangement joins TRBV7-9 to TRBJ1-4; 9 nucleotides align to TRBD1. V dropped 5 bases and J dropped 6; count of bases not matched to a gene: 7. This CDR3 spans 15 amino acids. From germline, CDR1 is SEHNR and CDR2 FQNEAQ (reference sequence). CDR3 region: CASSPPGTGYEKLFF. CDR3 DNA: TGTGCCAGCAGCCCACCCGGGACAGGGTATGAAAAACTGTTTTTT.

This sequence joins TRBV27 and TRBJ2-3, with 7 bases fitting TRBD1. The CDR3 is 14 residues long. Per the germline V gene, CDR1 is MNHEY and CDR2 is SMNVEV (reference sequence). After removal of 6 bases from V and 1 base from J, the junction contained 4 bases not matched to a gene. This chain's CDR3 is CASRYTGGTDTQYF. CDR3 DNA: TGTGCCAGCAGATACACAGGGGGCACAGATACGCAGTATTTT.

This chain uses TRBV7-6 with TRBJ1-1; 7 bases align to TRBD1. V lost 4 bases to trimming and J lost 3 bases; unmatched junction nucleotides: 8. The CDR3 is made up of 15 amino acids. Germline V gene sequence: CDR1 SGHVS, CDR2 FNYEAQ. The CDR3 region is CASSSDPRGYTEAFF. As DNA, the CDR3 is TGTGCCAGCAGCTCGGACCCCAGGGGGTACACTGAAGCTTTCTTT.

A single count supports this clone. DNA of the CDR3: TGTGCCACCAGCAATTTAAGGGGTGGGGGCACGAGCACTGAAGCTTTCTTT. Encoded protein: CATSNLRGGGTSTEAFF. This chain joins TRBV15 and TRBJ1-1, with D tentatively TRBD1 (6 bases). Germline CDR1 is LNHNV and CDR2 is YYDKDF (reference sequence). Between the trimmed V and J ends, which lost 4 bases and 4 bases, there was a span of 22 bases. This CDR3 contains 17 residues.

V usage is TRBV5-4 and J usage is TRBJ1-2; D is possibly TRBD1 (5 bases). Looked up from germline, CDR1 is SGHNT and CDR2 is YYREEE (reference sequence). The ends were cut back, 0 bases at V and 3 bases at J, with 12 bases in the middle. The CDR3 extends over 15 amino acids. This CDR3 reads CASSLGSGFDYGYTF. The CDR3 DNA is TGTGCCAGCAGCTTGGGGTCAGGGTTTGACTATGGCTACACCTTC.

This chain links TRBV18 with TRBJ1-1; D is perhaps TRBD1 (6 bases). The CDR3 runs 14 residues. V was pared by 5 bases and J by 2 bases, with 12 bases between. Germline V gene lookup returns CDR1 KGHSH and CDR2 LQKENI. CDR3: CASSIQGSNTEAFF. CDR3 in DNA: TGTGCCAGCTCAATTCAGGGGAGTAACACTGAAGCTTTCTTT.

The V and J genes are TRBV7-9 and TRBJ2-7; a weak D match, TRBD1 (5 bases). Germline V CDR1 and CDR2: SEHNR, FQNEAQ (reference sequence). The V and J ends lost 6 bases and 2 bases respectively, with 26 bases between them. CDR3 length: 18 amino acids. CDR3 in amino acids: CASRFIPRDRVFTYEQYF. The DNA for the CDR3 is TGTGCCAGCAGATTTATTCCCCGCGACAGAGTCTTTACCTACGAGCAGTACTTC. Supplemented by reference TRBV7-9 and TRBJ2-7, the full variable domain reads DTGVSQNPRHKITKRGQNVTFRCDPISEHNRLYWYRQTLGQGPEFLTYFQNEAQLEKSRLLSDRFSAERPKGSFSTLEIQRTEQGDSAMYLCASRFIPRDRVFTYEQYFGPGTRLTVT.

Comment on this clone: Other DNA sequences in this specimen translate into the identical CDR3. This chain uses TRBV5-4 with TRBJ2-7, with 7 nucleotides matching TRBD1. The V and J ends lost 0 bases and 2 bases, in that order; junction bases with no gene match: 2. The CDR3 consists of 14 residues. CDR1 SGHNT and CDR2 YYREEE come from the germline V gene (reference sequence). As DNA, the CDR3 is TGTGCCAGCAGCTTGGGACAGGGCGCCTACGAGCAGTACTTC. It codes for CASSLGQGAYEQYF.

This chain links TRBV13 with TRBJ1-1; maybe TRBD1 (6 bases). CDR3 size: 13 residues. CDR1 PRHDT and CDR2 FYEKMQ come from the germline V gene (reference sequence). V lost 5 bases to trimming and J lost 3 bases, with 10 bases between them. CDR3 sequence: CASSPRGDTEAFF. CDR3 nucleotide sequence: TGTGCCAGCAGCCCCAGGGGAGACACTGAAGCTTTCTTT. Using reference TRBV13 and TRBJ1-1 for the parts outside the CDR3, the full variable domain is AAGVIQSPRHLIKEKRETATLKCYPIPRHDTVYWYQQGPGQDPQFLISFYEKMQSDKGSIPDRFSAQQFSDYHSELNMSSLELGDSALYFCASSPRGDTEAFFGQGTRLTVV.

This chain connects TRBV3-1 (or the pseudogene TRBV3-2) to TRBJ2-5, with a tentative D call TRBD1 (5 bases). Germline V gene data show CDR1 as LGHDT and CDR2 as YNNKEL (reference sequence). The CDR3 consists of 15 residues. The V gene lost 0 bases and the J gene lost 4 bases, with 12 bases spanning the gap. The CDR3 DNA follows: TGTGCCAGCAGCCAAGAAAAAGGGGTGGGAGAGACCCAGTACTTC. Protein product: CASSQEKGVGETQYF.

V and J are TRBV27 and TRBJ2-3; perhaps TRBD2 as D (6 bases). With 4 bases removed from V and 14 bases from J, the gap between germline ends came to 19 bases. The CDR3 is made up of 13 amino acids. The germline CDR1 and CDR2 sequences are MNHEY and SMNVEV (reference sequence). The CDR3 DNA follows: TGTGCCAGCAGTTCAACAACGGGACTCGTCGGGTATTTT. Translation: CASSSTTGLVGYF.

The table lists this clone with a count of one. In DNA form, the CDR3 reads TGTGCCAGCATCCAGGGGCCCGGGGTGGGCTACACCTTC. It yields the protein CASIQGPGVGYTF. The chain carries TRBV28 and TRBJ1-2, with D perhaps matching TRBD1 (6 bases). From germline, CDR1 is MDHEN and CDR2 SYDVKM. V lost 7 bases to trimming and J lost 8 bases, with 17 bases between them. The CDR3 length is 13 residues.

J is TRBJ2-1 and V is TRBV19; D is undetermined. The CDR3 extends over 14 amino acids. Trimming cost V 0 bases and J 5 bases, with 8 bases left between them. Germline V lookup: CDR1 LNHDA, CDR2 SQIVND (reference sequence). This CDR3 is CASSIDPNNNEQFF. The CDR3 DNA reads TGTGCCAGTAGTATAGATCCGAACAACAATGAGCAGTTCTTC.

V is TRBV29-1 and J is TRBJ1-2; TRBD1 matches at 7 bases. The CDR3 is 13 residues long. Losses at the gene ends were 0 bases for V and 5 bases for J; bases not matched to a gene: 3. The germline CDR1 and CDR2 sequences are SQVTM and ANQGSEA. The CDR3 is CSVEDQGQYGYTF. In DNA form, the CDR3 reads TGCAGCGTTGAAGACCAGGGACAGTATGGCTACACCTTC.

The chain recombines TRBV28 with TRBJ1-2; D may be TRBD1 (5 bases). Looked up from germline, CDR1 is MDHEN and CDR2 is SYDVKM. The CDR3 totals 15 residues. V lost 4 bases and J lost 5, with 17 bases in between. CDR3 bases: TGTGCCAGCAGTTCCCCATCGGGGGGTGGGTATGGCTACACCTTC. Translating gives CASSSPSGGGYGYTF.

The CDR3 region is CASSESGHPNTEAFF. In DNA form, the CDR3 reads TGTGCCAGCAGCGAATCGGGACACCCGAACACTGAAGCTTTCTTT. The chain uses TRBV9 and TRBJ1-1; TRBD1 might be the D (6 bases). With 3 bases removed from V and 1 base from J, the gap between germline ends came to 13 bases. CDR3 size: 15 residues. The germline V gene has CDR1 SGDLS and CDR2 YYNGEE.

This rearrangement joins TRBV11-3 to TRBJ1-1, with 10 bases aligning to TRBD1. The junction had 1 base not matched to a gene; V was cut back by 0 bases and J by 6 bases. CDR1 is SGHNT and CDR2 is YENEEA in the germline V gene. CDR3 length: 14 residues. CDR3 nucleotide sequence: TGTGCCAGCAGCTTAGACGGGACAGGGGCTGAAGCTTTCTTT. The encoded protein is CASSLDGTGAEAFF.